Below are 15 T cell receptor beta chains sequenced from a single sample in a study of identical twins. TCRdb reanalysed the 5' RACE reads using MiXCR and keeps one entry per CDR3 protein. Of about 530,000 distinct CDR3 sequences detected, about 22% appear once; the ten largest clones hold approximately 0.5%. These records were also assigned to another study, of yellow fever vaccine responses in identical twins.

The sample comprised CD4+ T cells sorted from blood. The receptors derive from a woman between 18 and 29 years old in good health.

The chain employs TRBV3-1 and TRBJ1-1; D might be TRBD1 (6 bases). This CDR3 has 16 residues. Trimming shortened V by 0 bases and J by 1 base, and 12 bases separated the two germline ends. Germline CDR1 reads LGHDT; CDR2 reads YNNKEL (reference sequence). The CDR3 DNA follows: TGTGCCAGCAGCCAAGATCAGTGGACAGAGAACACTGAAGCTTTCTTT. Amino acids: CASSQDQWTENTEAFF.

This chain links TRBV2 with TRBJ2-3; D call uncertain. V gave up 1 base and J gave up 4 bases, with 9 bases separating them. The CDR3 has 14 amino acids. Germline CDR1 and CDR2: SNHLY and FYNNEI. The CDR3 sequence is CASSEGSFPDTQYF. The CDR3 DNA follows: TGTGCCAGCAGTGAAGGCTCGTTTCCAGATACGCAGTATTTT.

This clonotype occurred a few times. V usage is TRBV27 and J usage is TRBJ2-3, with 12 bases lining up with TRBD2. The germline V gene has CDR1 MNHEY and CDR2 SMNVEV (reference sequence). This CDR3 has 15 amino acids. With V trimmed by 5 bases and J by 6 bases, 6 bases remained unmatched. CDR3 coding DNA: TGTGCCAGCAGTAAACTAGCGGGGGGCCGGGATACGCAGTATTTT. It encodes CASSKLAGGRDTQYF.

V gene TRBV12-3 or TRBV12-4 combines with J gene TRBJ1-2; TRBD1 aligns across 9 bases. CDR3 length: 15 amino acids. J was trimmed by 3 bases and V by 7 bases; bases with no gene match: 9. In DNA form, the CDR3 reads TGTGCCAGCACCCTGAATCGACAGGGGGACTATGGCTACACCTTC. This translates into CASTLNRQGDYGYTF.

The chain couples TRBV20-1 to TRBJ2-1, with D uncertain. CDR3 size: 14 residues. The germline V gene encodes CDR1 DFQATT and CDR2 SNEGSKA (reference sequence). Trimming took off 7 bases at V and 6 bases at J, with 19 bases between the two ends. CDR3 in amino acids: CSVPPPGRPNEQFF. The CDR3 coding sequence is TGCAGTGTCCCACCCCCTGGGCGTCCCAATGAGCAGTTCTTC.

This clonotype came up a few times. This chain links TRBV20-1 with TRBJ2-1; D assignment may be TRBD1 or TRBD2 (6 bases each). The V end was cut by 8 bases, the J end by 4 bases, with 15 bases between. The CDR3 loop spans 13 amino acids. Germline CDR1 DFQATT, CDR2 SNEGSKA (reference sequence). CDR3 amino acids: CSRRGGGYNEQFF. The CDR3, as DNA: TGCAGTCGGCGCGGAGGGGGGTACAATGAGCAGTTCTTC.

The chain is built from TRBV7-6 and TRBJ2-2, with D perhaps TRBD2 (5 bases). Trimming removed 4 bases from V and 7 bases from J, with 16 bases in between. The germline gives CDR1 SGHVS, CDR2 FNYEAQ. The CDR3 spans 15 residues. The CDR3 sequence is CASSSNAGVVGELFF. The CDR3 coding sequence is TGTGCCAGCAGCTCCAACGCCGGGGTCGTCGGGGAGCTGTTTTTT.

The chain links TRBV24-1 to TRBJ2-1, with TRBD1 matching over 7 bases. CDR1 and CDR2 (germline): KGHDR, SFDVKD. There are 16 residues in the CDR3. J lost 0 bases, V lost 3 bases, and 4 bases had no gene match. CDR3 nucleotide sequence: TGTGCCACCAGTGATACAGGGGCACCCTCCTACAATGAGCAGTTCTTC. Its translation: CATSDTGAPSYNEQFF.

This clonotype was counted a few times. The gene calls are TRBV7-9 and TRBJ2-7; tentative D call: TRBD1 (7 bases). Germline V CDR1 and CDR2: SEHNR, FQNEAQ (reference sequence). This CDR3 contains 15 residues. V was shortened by 3 bases and J by 2 bases, with 14 bases between the two germline ends. The CDR3: CASSLEGQTPYEQYF. The DNA of the CDR3 is TGTGCCAGCAGCTTGGAGGGACAGACCCCCTACGAGCAGTACTTC.

The rearrangement links TRBV29-1 to TRBJ2-1, with 7 bases fitting TRBD2. CDR3 length: 15 residues. Germline CDR1 reads SQVTM; CDR2 reads ANQGSEA. J lost 0 bases, V lost 3 bases, and 5 bases had no gene match. The DNA for the CDR3 is TGCAGCGTTGAGCACCTAGCGGCCTCCTACAATGAGCAGTTCTTC. Translation: CSVEHLAASYNEQFF.

This chain joins TRBV2 and TRBJ1-6; 8 nucleotides line up with TRBD1. Germline CDR1 and CDR2: SNHLY and FYNNEI. The CDR3 contains 13 residues. V lost 8 bases to trimming and J lost 10 bases; unmatched junction nucleotides: 7. The CDR3 loop is CASRSDRGSPLHF. For the CDR3, the DNA is TGTGCCAGCCGCTCCGACAGGGGATCACCCCTCCACTTT.

For this clonotype: The CDR3 end shows no conserved phenylalanine or tryptophan, and so a read error is likely. CDR3 in amino acids: CASSPGNSGNTIYC. Written as DNA, the CDR3 is TGCGCCAGCAGCCCCGGGAACTCTGGAAACACCATATATTGT. This chain joins TRBV5-1 and TRBJ1-3; no reliable D call. The germline V and J ends were trimmed by 4 bases and 0 bases, with 8 bases remaining between them. The CDR3 is 14 amino acids. CDR1 is SGHRS and CDR2 is YFSETQ in the germline V gene.

This clonotype showed up just a few times. This chain links TRBV27 with TRBJ2-2, with D tentatively TRBD2 (6 bases). This CDR3 region has 14 residues. Per the germline V gene, CDR1 is MNHEY and CDR2 is SMNVEV (reference sequence). CDR3: CLGGPERASGELFF. CDR3 DNA sequence: TGTCTTGGTGGCCCGGAGCGGGCGTCCGGGGAGCTGTTTTTT.

The rearrangement uses TRBV14 and TRBJ2-1, with D tentatively TRBD1 (5 bases). Germline lookup yields CDR1 SGHDN and CDR2 FVKESK. CDR3 length: 14 residues. V dropped 4 bases and J dropped 8 bases, with 15 bases sitting between them. CDR3 coding DNA: TGTGCCAGCAGCCTTAGGACAAACCACGATGAGCAGTTCTTC. This gives the protein CASSLRTNHDEQFF.

This clonotype came up a few times. This chain uses TRBV28 with TRBJ1-1, with a tentative D call TRBD1 (6 bases). V lost 4 bases and J 10 bases, leaving 25 bases between the germline ends. CDR1 is MDHEN and CDR2 is SYDVKM in the germline V gene. The CDR3 spans 16 residues. For the CDR3, the DNA is TGTGCCAGCAGTTCGCCGTTATGGCCGGGGGGCGCGGGAGCTTTCTTT. It codes for CASSSPLWPGGAGAFF.